One and the same sample provided the 7 T cell receptor beta chains below, sequenced in a study of PD-L1 blockade in urothelial cancer. Time point indicated: peripheral blood 6 weeks after treatment start. The method was immunoSEQ multiplex PCR; TCRdb's version includes in-frame clones alone and lacks a portion of them. The table lists some 110,000 clones, roughly 90% of them singletons. The starting material was PBMCs, obtained around atezolizumab (anti-PD-L1) treatment. These receptors all stem from a man between 60 and 70 years old with urothelial cancer.

The rearrangement links TRBV4-2 to TRBJ1-3; 7 nucleotides agree with TRBD1. The germline V gene encodes CDR1 LGHNA and CDR2 YNFKEQ. Trimming at V came to 0 bases and at J to 4 bases, leaving 6 bases not matched to a gene. CDR3 length equals 16 residues. CDR3 region: CASSQEPGGTGNTIYF. The CDR3 coding sequence is TGTGCCAGCAGCCAAGAACCAGGGGGTACGGGAAACACCATATATTTT.

This clone was seen just once. This chain links TRBV4-3 with TRBJ2-1; 10 bases map to TRBD2. This CDR3 is built from 17 residues. V was clipped by 0 bases and J by 7 bases; unmatched bases: 9. CDR1 LGHNA and CDR2 YSLEER come from the germline V gene. CDR3 region: CASSQEEASGSRNEQFF. The CDR3 region has the DNA TGCGCCAGCAGCCAAGAAGAGGCTAGCGGGAGTCGGAATGAGCAGTTCTTC.

This clone was found a few times. The chain is built from TRBV21-1 and TRBJ1-5; the table names TRBD1, a call not compared with the DNA. TRBV21-1 is listed as a pseudogene. The CDR3 length is 14 residues. In DNA form, the CDR3 reads TGTGCCAGCAGCAAAACCCCCAGGGATCAGCCCCAGCATTTT. Encoded protein: CASSKTPRDQPQHF.

The chain has TRBV6-5 and TRBJ2-3; the D is unclear. Germline V gene data show CDR1 as MNHEY and CDR2 as SVGAGI. The CDR3 runs to 15 residues. Trimming removed 0 bases from V and 2 bases from J, with 9 bases in between. This CDR3 reads CASSYSGDNTDTQYF. The CDR3 bases are TGTGCCAGCAGTTACTCCGGTGATAACACAGATACGCAGTATTTT.

The chain links TRBV11-2 to TRBJ2-7; 9 bases match TRBD1. Germline assignment: CDR1 SGHAT and CDR2 FQNNGV. The V segment lost 3 bases and the J segment 4 bases; nucleotides outside the gene matches: 7. The length of the CDR3 is 15 residues. The CDR3 DNA reads TGTGCCAGCAGCTTTACCGGGACAGGGCGGTACGAGCAGTACTTC. This translates into CASSFTGTGRYEQYF.

The rearrangement uses TRBV10-3 and TRBJ1-1; D perhaps matches TRBD1 (5 bases). The CDR3 sequence is 13 residues long. V was pared by 4 bases and J by 8 bases, with 14 bases between. The germline V gene encodes CDR1 ENHRY and CDR2 SYGVKD. In nucleotides, the CDR3 is TGTGCCATCAGTGGGGACTCGGACGGGGAAGCTTTCTTT. It yields the protein CAISGDSDGEAFF.

The rearrangement links TRBV7-2 to TRBJ2-1; tentatively, D is TRBD1 (5 bases). This CDR3 spans 15 amino acids. Germline CDR1 SGHTA, CDR2 FQGNSA. Trimming removed 1 base from V and 4 bases from J, with 11 bases in between. The CDR3, as DNA: TGTGCCAGCAGCTTAGATCAGGGCCTATACAATGAGCAGTTCTTC. This translates into CASSLDQGLYNEQFF.